A single sample gave rise to the 32 T cell receptor beta chains below, sequenced in a study of T cell repertoires in cytomegalovirus infection. TCRdb re-analysed the reads in MiXCR, keeping a single row per CDR3 protein. The table includes fewer than 1,000,000 distinct CDR3 sequences, 31% detected once. No antigens are known for them. The sequencing here drew on cultured CD8+ T cells from PBMCs, taken from culture after CMV antigen stimulation. All receptors derive from a human donor in good health (CMV status not recorded). Some clones in this sample may be carry-over from other donors' samples.

This chain uses TRBV28 with TRBJ2-3, with 9 bases that match TRBD1. The CDR3 consists of 14 residues. The V gene end was trimmed by 2 bases and the J gene end by 8 bases; junction bases not matched to a gene: 5. Per germline, CDR1 MDHEN and CDR2 SYDVKM. Here the CDR3 DNA reads TGTGCCAGCAGTTTACCCGACAGGGGGAGTACGCAGTATTTT. It specifies CASSLPDRGSTQYF.

The J gene is TRBJ2-1, the V gene TRBV7-8; maybe TRBD2 (5 bases). V was pared by 5 bases and J by 9 bases, with 23 bases between. CDR3 length: 16 amino acids. CDR1 is SGHVS, CDR2 FQNEAQ, per germline. In nucleotides, the CDR3 is TGTGCCAGCAGCCGATTCGAGGGTTCGGTGGACGGTGAGCAGTTCTTC. Translation gives CASSRFEGSVDGEQFF.

This clonotype appeared a single time. The rearrangement uses TRBV29-1 and TRBJ1-1; TRBD1 matches 9 bases. Per germline, CDR1 SQVTM and CDR2 ANQGSEA. This CDR3 is built from 14 residues. The V gene end was trimmed by 5 bases and the J gene end by 3 bases; junction bases not matched to a gene: 7. CDR3 bases: TGCAGCGTTTACTCCGACAGGGGGGACACTGAAGCTTTCTTT. Translation: CSVYSDRGDTEAFF.

A note on this clonotype: A much larger clone lies a single base off, so this may be a read error. The chain is built from TRBV7-2 and TRBJ2-3, with TRBD2 matching over 12 bases. This CDR3 region has 16 residues. Germline assignment: CDR1 SGHTA and CDR2 FQGNSA. In DNA, the CDR3 is TGTGTCAGCAGCTTCAGACTAGCGGGGGTAACAGATACGCAGTATTTT. As protein: CVSSFRLAGVTDTQYF.

This clonotype was observed a handful of times. The V gene is TRBV28, the J gene TRBJ1-1; D is unclear. Trimming left V 3 bases short and J 3 bases short, with 17 bases between. The length of the CDR3 is 16 residues. Germline V lookup: CDR1 MDHEN, CDR2 SYDVKM. CDR3 in amino acids: CASSLAGLSEDTEAFF. The CDR3 DNA reads TGTGCCAGCAGTTTGGCAGGTTTGAGTGAGGACACTGAAGCTTTCTTT.

V usage is TRBV12-5 and J usage is TRBJ2-1, with 7 bases lining up with TRBD2. Germline-derived CDR1 and CDR2 are LGHNT and FRNRAP. The J segment lost 4 bases and the V segment lost 6 bases, leaving 6 bases of the junction unmatched. The CDR3 is made up of 14 amino acids. CDR3 DNA sequence: TGTGCTAGTGGAACGCCGGGACTATACAATGAGCAGTTCTTC. It encodes CASGTPGLYNEQFF.

This sequence joins TRBV2 and TRBJ2-2; D is uncertain. The V and J ends lost 3 bases and 0 bases respectively, with 8 bases between them. Germline V CDR1 and CDR2: SNHLY, FYNNEI. The CDR3 length is 15 residues. The CDR3 is CASSDRIPNTGELFF. The CDR3 DNA follows: TGTGCCAGCAGTGACAGGATACCGAACACCGGGGAGCTGTTTTTT.

This clonotype was counted only a few times. The gene calls are TRBV7-9 and TRBJ1-2, with D possibly being TRBD1 (6 bases). CDR1 and CDR2 (germline): SEHNR, FQNEAQ (reference sequence). V was clipped by 3 bases and J by 3 bases, with 11 bases between them. The CDR3 covers 14 residues. CDR3 amino acids: CASSLMGAYYGYTF. DNA for the CDR3: TGTGCCAGCAGCTTGATGGGGGCTTACTATGGCTACACCTTC.

The chain carries TRBV4-1 and TRBJ1-1; TRBD1 matches 8 bases. Germline trimming cut 3 bases from V and 3 bases from J; bases unmatched to any gene: 6. The CDR3 extends over 15 amino acids. The germline gives CDR1 MGHRA, CDR2 YSYEKL. The CDR3 DNA follows: TGCGCCAGCAGCCATGGACAGGGAGCGGACACTGAAGCTTTCTTT. It encodes CASSHGQGADTEAFF.

The V gene is TRBV6-6, the J gene TRBJ2-5; no clear D gene. This CDR3 is built from 12 residues. Trimming shortened V by 7 bases and J by 5 bases, and 11 bases separated the two germline ends. Germline CDR1 MNHNY, CDR2 SVGAGI (reference sequence). The CDR3 loop reads CASTQMEETQYF. CDR3 sequence (DNA): TGTGCCAGCACCCAGATGGAGGAGACCCAGTACTTC.

The chain joins TRBV7-6 to TRBJ2-2; D gene uncertain. Trimming took off 4 bases at V and 2 bases at J, with 17 bases between the two ends. The CDR3 has 17 residues. Germline V gives CDR1 SGHVS, CDR2 FNYEAQ. CDR3 DNA sequence: TGTGCCAGCAGCTCCATCCCAGGCGGCTCAAACACCGGGGAGCTGTTTTTT. Protein sequence: CASSSIPGGSNTGELFF.

This sequence joins TRBV6-5 and TRBJ2-2, with 9 positions matching TRBD1. The germline CDR1 and CDR2 sequences are MNHEY and SVGAGI. CDR3 size: 18 residues. J gave up 0 bases and V 4 bases, and 9 bases lay outside the gene matches. In nucleotides, the CDR3 is TGTGCCAGCAGTTTCTCCTCCGGGACAGGGACGAACACCGGGGAGCTGTTTTTT. Amino acids: CASSFSSGTGTNTGELFF.

There are a few counts of this clonotype. The chain is built from TRBV4-1 and TRBJ2-1; TRBD2 matches at 8 bases. The CDR3 covers 17 residues. CDR1 MGHRA and CDR2 YSYEKL come from the germline V gene. Unmatched junction bases numbered 8, after V lost 1 base and J lost 3 bases. The CDR3, as DNA: TGCGCCAGCAGCCAAGCCCCAGGCGGGGGGTTCTACAATGAGCAGTTCTTC. It is translated as CASSQAPGGGFYNEQFF.

In its sample, this clonotype was seen a few times. V gene TRBV4-1 combines with J gene TRBJ2-3; no reliable D call. CDR1 and CDR2 (germline): MGHRA, YSYEKL. V was cut by 4 bases and J by 2 bases, with 10 bases left in between. CDR3 size: 14 residues. The CDR3 sequence: CASSLLTPTDTQYF. The CDR3 nucleotides are TGCGCCAGCAGCCTTTTAACCCCCACAGATACGCAGTATTTT.

The gene calls are TRBV15 and TRBJ2-7; weak D call: TRBD1 (6 bases). The germline CDR1 and CDR2 sequences are LNHNV and YYDKDF (reference sequence). CDR3 length: 15 amino acids. Trimming took off 1 base at V and 5 bases at J, with 15 bases between the two ends. The chain's CDR3 is CATSRGRPGDHEQYV. The CDR3 DNA reads TGTGCCACCAGCAGAGGGAGGCCAGGGGACCACGAGCAGTACGTC.

There are a few counts of this clonotype. Here the CDR3 reads CASSLVGSANEQYV. The CDR3 nucleotides read TGTGCCAGCAGCTTAGTAGGCAGCGCCAACGAGCAGTACGTC. This chain uses TRBV7-2 with TRBJ2-7; D uncertain. This CDR3 region has 14 residues. Trimming left V 1 base short and J 5 bases short, with 12 bases between. The germline CDR1 and CDR2 sequences are SGHTA and FQGNSA.

The chain couples TRBV6-1 to TRBJ2-3, with D unclear. Trimming took 7 bases from V and 0 from J, leaving 17 bases between them. Germline lookup yields CDR1 MNHNS and CDR2 SASEGT. The CDR3 covers 16 residues. CDR3 coding DNA: TGTGCCAGCAATGGTCTAGGCCGATTTAGCACAGATACGCAGTATTTT. It yields the protein CASNGLGRFSTDTQYF.

This chain joins TRBV2 and TRBJ1-4, with a weak D call TRBD1 (5 bases). Germline V gene lookup returns CDR1 SNHLY and CDR2 FYNNEI. V lost 7 bases, J lost 7 bases, and 13 bases lay in between. The CDR3 sequence is 13 residues long. CDR3 in amino acids: CASMVGGSEKLFF. In DNA form, the CDR3 reads TGTGCCAGCATGGTCGGGGGAAGTGAAAAACTGTTTTTT.

The chain links TRBV18 to TRBJ2-1, with D maybe TRBD1 (5 bases). The germline gives CDR1 KGHSH, CDR2 LQKENI. CDR3 length: 15 residues. V shed 1 base and J shed 3 bases, with 10 bases lying between them. CDR3 amino acids: CASSPLTVIYNEQFF. The CDR3 region has the DNA TGTGCCAGCTCACCACTGACAGTAATCTACAATGAGCAGTTCTTC. The whole variable domain, remainder taken from reference TRBV18 and TRBJ2-1, is NAGVMQNPRHLVRRRGQEARLRCSPMKGHSHVYWYRQLPEEGLKFMVYLQKENIIDESGMPKERFSAEFPKEGPSILRIQQVVRGDSAAYFCASSPLTVIYNEQFFGPGTRLTVL.

This clonotype was detected only a few times. The chain couples TRBV6-5 to TRBJ1-2; TRBD1 matches at 7 bases. CDR1 is MNHEY and CDR2 is SVGAGI in the germline V gene. This CDR3 contains 12 residues. The V gene end was trimmed by 6 bases and the J gene end by 5 bases; junction bases not matched to a gene: 3. The CDR3 loop is CASSGTAYGYTF. The CDR3 nucleotides read TGTGCCAGCAGCGGGACAGCGTATGGCTACACCTTC.

This clonotype showed up just a few times. This chain connects TRBV6-2 or TRBV6-3 to TRBJ1-1, with unresolved D. This CDR3 is 12 amino acids long. Germline CDR1 reads MNHEY; CDR2 reads SVGEGT. V was trimmed by 8 bases and J by 1 base, leaving 8 bases between them. Here the CDR3 DNA reads TGTGCCAGCGTTCGAGCGAACACTGAAGCTTTCTTT. The encoded protein is CASVRANTEAFF.

The chain combines TRBV10-3 with TRBJ1-2; 7 bases match TRBD1. Germline CDR1 reads ENHRY; CDR2 reads SYGVKD. CDR3 length: 13 amino acids. With V trimmed by 7 bases and J by 4 bases, 6 bases remained unmatched. This chain's CDR3 is CAIITTGSYGYTF. CDR3 nucleotides: TGTGCCATCATCACGACAGGGTCCTATGGCTACACCTTC.

This clonotype was seen ten or more times. The chain recombines TRBV7-6 with TRBJ1-6; no definite D call. V was cut by 0 bases and J by 6 bases, with 9 bases left in between. CDR1 and CDR2 (germline): SGHVS, FNYEAQ. The length of the CDR3 is 15 residues. For the CDR3, the DNA is TGTGCCAGCAGCTTAGCGGCAGATGGTAATTCACCCCTCCACTTT. This encodes CASSLAADGNSPLHF.

The chain couples TRBV20-1 to TRBJ2-7; weak D call: TRBD1 (6 bases). Trimming removed 0 bases at V and 0 bases at J, with 15 bases between. Germline values: CDR1 DFQATT, CDR2 SNEGSKA (reference sequence). The CDR3 has 16 residues. DNA for the CDR3: TGCAGTGCTAGAGATAGGTACACAGGGAGCTCCTACGAGCAGTACGTC. It translates to CSARDRYTGSSYEQYV.

This chain uses TRBV12-3 or TRBV12-4 with TRBJ1-1; D might be TRBD1 (5 bases). This CDR3 is 11 amino acids long. Trimming removed 6 bases from V and 11 bases from J, with 13 bases in between. The CDR3 reads CASRLNKGAFF. The CDR3 DNA follows: TGTGCCAGCAGGCTAAACAAGGGGGCTTTCTTT.

The chain is built from TRBV7-2 and TRBJ2-1, with D possibly matching TRBD1 (6 bases). The length of the CDR3 is 12 residues. From germline, CDR1 is SGHTA and CDR2 FQGNSA. Deletions cut 1 base from V and 11 bases from J, with 9 bases between. CDR3 bases: TGTGCCAGCAGCTTAGGGGGGACACAGCAGTTCTTC. It specifies CASSLGGTQQFF.

This chain joins TRBV5-6 and TRBJ2-2, with 7 bases identical to TRBD1. Germline CDR1 reads SGHDT; CDR2 reads YYEEEE. This CDR3 spans 14 amino acids. The V segment lost 4 bases and the J segment 4 bases; nucleotides outside the gene matches: 4. The CDR3 DNA is TGTGCCAGCAGCGAGGACAGGCCCACCGGGGAGCTGTTTTTT. Translated: CASSEDRPTGELFF.

The rearrangement uses TRBV12-3 or TRBV12-4 and TRBJ1-5; possibly TRBD1 for D (5 bases). Trimming removed 2 bases from V and 3 bases from J, with 14 bases in between. This CDR3 comprises 16 residues. The CDR3 nucleotides are TGTGCCAGCAGTTTAAAGGAGACAGCATACAATCAGCCCCAGCATTTT. The encoded protein is CASSLKETAYNQPQHF.

This clonotype has a handful of counts. This chain uses TRBV27 with TRBJ1-2, with D unclear. The CDR3 contains 14 residues. Deletions cut 3 bases from V and 2 bases from J, with 10 bases between. Looked up from germline, CDR1 is MNHEY and CDR2 is SMNVEV (reference sequence). The CDR3 coding sequence is TGTGCCAGCAGTTTCCTGGACGGAAACTATGGCTACACCTTC. Its translation is CASSFLDGNYGYTF.

J is TRBJ2-7 and V is TRBV4-1, with D tentatively TRBD1 (6 bases). Per the germline V gene, CDR1 is MGHRA and CDR2 is YSYEKL. This CDR3 is 15 amino acids long. The V end was cut by 4 bases, the J end by 1 base, with 14 bases between. CDR3 residues: CASSLTGPSSYEQYV. The DNA for the CDR3 is TGCGCCAGCAGCCTAACAGGGCCCTCTTCCTACGAGCAGTACGTC.

The gene calls are TRBV27 and TRBJ1-1; D unclear. CDR3 length equals 14 residues. Deletions cut 5 bases from V and 2 bases from J, with 12 bases between. Germline V CDR1 and CDR2: MNHEY, SMNVEV (reference sequence). The CDR3, as DNA: TGTGCCAGCAGTGTGGCGGTAGAAAACACTGAAGCTTTCTTT. This encodes CASSVAVENTEAFF.

The chain carries TRBV18 and TRBJ2-3; a weak D match, TRBD2 (5 bases). Trimming removed 3 bases from V and 1 base from J, with 17 bases in between. From germline, CDR1 is KGHSH and CDR2 LQKENI. The CDR3 has 17 residues. CDR3 amino acids: CASSPLLERSGTDTQYF. CDR3 nucleotide sequence: TGTGCCAGCTCACCTTTATTAGAGCGGAGCGGCACAGATACGCAGTATTTT.